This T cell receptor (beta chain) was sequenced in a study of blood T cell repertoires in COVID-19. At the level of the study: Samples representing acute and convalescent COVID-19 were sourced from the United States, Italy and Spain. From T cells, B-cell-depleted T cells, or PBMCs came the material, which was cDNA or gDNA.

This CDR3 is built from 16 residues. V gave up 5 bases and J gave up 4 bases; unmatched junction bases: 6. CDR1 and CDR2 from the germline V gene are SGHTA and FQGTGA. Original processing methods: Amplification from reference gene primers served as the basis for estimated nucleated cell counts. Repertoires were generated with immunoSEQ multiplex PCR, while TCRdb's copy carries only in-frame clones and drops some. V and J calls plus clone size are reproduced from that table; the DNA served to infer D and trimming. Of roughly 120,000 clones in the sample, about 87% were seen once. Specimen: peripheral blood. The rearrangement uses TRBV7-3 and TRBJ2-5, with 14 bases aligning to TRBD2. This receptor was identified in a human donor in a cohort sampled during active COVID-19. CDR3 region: CASSISGTSGRETQYF. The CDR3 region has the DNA TGTGCCAGCAGCATCTCCGGGACTAGCGGGAGAGAGACCCAGTACTTC.